The 23 T cell receptor beta chains given below trace back to one sample, sequenced in a study of vaccination and CD4 T cells after COVID-19. The sample's treatment: approximately nine-day PBMC culture with coronavirus spike peptide pools or control peptides (ViraFEST assay). These TCRs are of unknown antigen specificity. The assay that was used to sequence DNA from cultured CD4+ T cells was the Oncomine TCR Beta short-read assay. Each CDR3 protein is one row after TCRdb ran MiXCR on the PCR reads. The sample has fewer than 20,000 distinct CDR3 sequences, 40% to 55% seen once. The sample consisted of CD4+ T cells from blood, cultured in vitro, taken before SARS-CoV-2 vaccination. The receptors come from a human donor who had recovered from COVID-19.

This clonotype was seen a few times. The V gene is TRBV27, the J gene TRBJ1-5, with 7 bases that match TRBD1. The junction had 10 bases not matched to a gene; V was cut back by 6 bases and J by 5 bases. The CDR3 consists of 15 residues. Germline V gene sequence: CDR1 MNHEY, CDR2 SMNVEV (reference sequence). The CDR3 protein is CASRPRGTADQPQHF. The CDR3 DNA sequence: TGTGCCAGCAGGCCGAGAGGGACAGCAGATCAGCCCCAGCATTTT.

In regard to this clonotype: Relative to the germline gene, one junction end is altered; a read error may explain this. The chain combines TRBV6-5 with TRBJ1-2; D gene uncertain. Germline V lookup: CDR1 MNHEY, CDR2 SVGAGI. The CDR3 is 16 residues long. The CDR3 reads CASSYLGPNGPEGYTF. CDR3 DNA sequence: TGTGCCAGCAGCTACTTAGGTCCAAACGGCCCTGAAGGCTACACCTTC.

The DNA for the CDR3 is TGTGCCAGCAGTTTCCTCTCCCTGACTAGCGGGAGTGGAGATGAGCAGTTCTTC. Protein sequence: CASSFLSLTSGSGDEQFF. The chain couples TRBV27 to TRBJ2-1; 12 nucleotides line up with TRBD2. Germline V gives CDR1 MNHEY, CDR2 SMNVEV (reference sequence). This CDR3 comprises 18 residues. After removal of 3 bases from V and 8 bases from J, the junction contained 14 bases not matched to a gene.

This clonotype was counted once. Here the CDR3 reads CASSLGLAGGQETQYF. The CDR3 region has the DNA TGCGCCAGCAGCCTCGGACTAGCGGGGGGCCAAGAGACCCAGTACTTC. The chain has TRBV4-3 and TRBJ2-5, with TRBD2 matching over 14 bases. With V trimmed by 4 bases and J by 1 base, 2 bases remained unmatched. The CDR3 is made up of 16 amino acids. In germline, CDR1 is LGHNA, CDR2 YSLEER.

This chain uses TRBV20-1 with TRBJ1-1; D might be TRBD1 (5 bases). In germline, CDR1 is DFQATT, CDR2 SNEGSKA (reference sequence). The CDR3 loop spans 14 amino acids. V was clipped by 5 bases and J by 4 bases, with 17 bases between them. The CDR3: CSAGRWGSRTEAFF. In DNA form, the CDR3 reads TGCAGTGCTGGGCGCTGGGGGTCCCGCACTGAAGCTTTCTTT.

The V gene is TRBV10-1, the J gene TRBJ2-7; the D is unclear. This CDR3 is built from 16 residues. V was trimmed by 2 bases and J by 2 bases, leaving 16 bases between them. Germline CDR1 reads WNHNN; CDR2 reads SYGVQD (reference sequence). The CDR3 nucleotides read TGCGCCAGCAGTGAGGCCTCCTTGGGGATCCCCTACGAGCAGTACTTC. Translation gives CASSEASLGIPYEQYF.

This chain joins TRBV6-2 or TRBV6-3 and TRBJ2-7; D is undetermined. CDR1 MNHEY and CDR2 SVGEGT come from the germline V gene. The length of the CDR3 is 12 residues. The V and J ends lost 7 bases and 4 bases respectively, with 11 bases between them. CDR3 DNA sequence: TGTGCCAGCACTTCACGGCTATACGAGCAGTACTTC. It encodes CASTSRLYEQYF.

This clonotype occurred a few times. V and J are TRBV15 and TRBJ2-3; D is ambiguous. The CDR3 is made up of 12 amino acids. The germline V and J ends were trimmed by 4 bases and 2 bases, with 4 bases remaining between them. Germline-derived CDR1 and CDR2 are LNHNV and YYDKDF (reference sequence). Written as DNA, the CDR3 is TGTGCCACCAGCACCGTCACAGATACGCAGTATTTT. Translation gives CATSTVTDTQYF.

The chain couples TRBV12-3 or TRBV12-4 to TRBJ1-3, with D perhaps matching TRBD1 (6 bases). There are 13 residues in the CDR3. Trimming pared 7 bases from V and 4 bases from J, leaving 11 bases between. The CDR3 DNA follows: TGTGCCAGCACCGGGACAACAGGAAACACCATATATTTT. Its protein product is CASTGTTGNTIYF.

This sequence joins TRBV27 and TRBJ2-1, with D perhaps assigned TRBD1 or TRBD2 (6 bases each). Germline V gene sequence: CDR1 MNHEY, CDR2 SMNVEV (reference sequence). V was shortened by 2 bases and J by 8 bases, with 16 bases between the two germline ends. The CDR3 is made up of 15 amino acids. CDR3 DNA sequence: TGTGCCAGCAGTTTACGTTCGGGGGCTAGCGATGAGCAGTTCTTC. This translates into CASSLRSGASDEQFF.

V usage is TRBV6-5 and J usage is TRBJ1-1, with a tentative D call TRBD1 (5 bases). V lost 0 bases and J lost 8, with 7 bases in between. The V gene's germline CDR1 is MNHEY and CDR2 SVGAGI. This CDR3 is built from 12 residues. CDR3 in amino acids: CASSYSAGEAFF. CDR3 bases: TGTGCCAGCAGTTACTCGGCAGGGGAAGCTTTCTTT.

The V gene is TRBV28, the J gene TRBJ2-5; tentative D call: TRBD1 (6 bases). The germline V and J ends were trimmed by 6 bases and 1 base, with 12 bases remaining between them. Germline CDR1 MDHEN, CDR2 SYDVKM. CDR3 size: 14 residues. Written as DNA, the CDR3 is TGTGCCAGCAGACCGGGACATCGCCAAGAGACCCAGTACTTC. Translated: CASRPGHRQETQYF.

The chain has TRBV28 and TRBJ2-5; D possibly uses TRBD1 or TRBD2 (7 bases each). V shed 3 bases and J shed 6 bases, with 17 bases lying between them. Germline CDR1 is MDHEN and CDR2 is SYDVKM. This CDR3 contains 15 residues. The CDR3 region is CASSFSGGGIKTQYF. CDR3 sequence (DNA): TGTGCCAGCAGTTTCTCAGGGGGGGGTATTAAGACCCAGTACTTC.

The V and J genes are TRBV20-1 and TRBJ2-3, with 7 bases identical to TRBD1. Trimming at V came to 0 bases and at J to 0 bases, leaving 12 bases not matched to a gene. CDR1 and CDR2 (germline): DFQATT, SNEGSKA (reference sequence). The CDR3 has 18 amino acids. The chain's CDR3 is CSARDLVTGQKSTDTQYF. The CDR3 coding sequence is TGCAGTGCTAGAGATCTCGTTACGGGACAGAAAAGCACAGATACGCAGTATTTT.

A few counts support this clonotype. This chain links TRBV20-1 with TRBJ1-6, with 7 bases identical to TRBD1. V lost 0 bases and J lost 7; bases outside the gene matches: 12. Looked up from germline, CDR1 is DFQATT and CDR2 is SNEGSKA (reference sequence). The CDR3 length is 17 residues. The CDR3 sequence is CSAREGNRGFRNSPLHF. The CDR3 DNA reads as TGCAGTGCTAGAGAGGGAAACAGGGGATTTAGGAATTCACCCCTCCACTTT.

V and J are TRBV10-2 and TRBJ1-5; 7 positions match TRBD1. This CDR3 comprises 13 residues. Trimming took 5 bases from V and 7 from J; bases not matched to a gene: 5. CDR1 and CDR2 (germline): WSHSY, SAAADI. The CDR3 sequence is CASSKGARQPQHF. The CDR3 DNA reads TGCGCCAGCAGTAAGGGGGCGCGGCAGCCCCAGCATTTT.

This chain uses TRBV7-3 with TRBJ2-3, with D possibly being TRBD2 (5 bases). CDR1 is SGHTA, CDR2 FQGTGA, per germline. There are 13 residues in the CDR3. Trimming left V 0 bases short and J 7 bases short, with 8 bases between. Here the CDR3 reads CASSLTRGHTQYF. CDR3 sequence (DNA): TGTGCCAGCAGCTTAACCCGCGGGCATACGCAGTATTTT.

The chain links TRBV7-9 to TRBJ2-5; 9 nucleotides line up with TRBD2. Per germline, CDR1 SEHNR and CDR2 FQNEAQ (reference sequence). CDR3 size: 16 residues. The V and J ends lost 4 bases and 1 base, in that order; junction bases with no gene match: 7. The CDR3 nucleotides are TGTGCCAGCAGCTATCTAGCGGGAAGGATCCAAGAGACCCAGTACTTC. Its protein is CASSYLAGRIQETQYF.

This chain connects TRBV15 to TRBJ2-4; 9 nucleotides agree with TRBD2. The length of the CDR3 is 17 residues. Germline V gene sequence: CDR1 LNHNV, CDR2 YYDKDF (reference sequence). Unmatched junction bases numbered 5, after V lost 0 bases and J lost 2 bases. CDR3 residues: CATSRDPAGGTKNIQYF. CDR3 bases: TGTGCCACCAGCAGAGATCCAGCGGGAGGAACCAAAAACATTCAGTACTTC.

This clonotype has just a few counts. The chain uses TRBV20-1 and TRBJ2-5; 8 bases are shared with TRBD2. CDR1 and CDR2 (germline): DFQATT, SNEGSKA (reference sequence). The CDR3 has 13 residues. With V trimmed by 5 bases and J by 5 bases, 7 bases remained unmatched. CDR3 DNA: TGCAGTGCTCTCACCCCGGGAGGGGAGACCCAGTACTTC. Translation gives CSALTPGGETQYF.

This clonotype was recorded only once. DNA of the CDR3: TGTGCCAGCAGCTTAAGGGCTAGCGGGGGCTACGAGCAGTACTTC. Protein product: CASSLRASGGYEQYF. The chain carries TRBV7-9 and TRBJ2-7; TRBD2 matches at 10 bases. The CDR3 covers 15 residues. The germline V gene has CDR1 SEHNR and CDR2 FQNEAQ (reference sequence). With 2 bases clipped from V and 3 bases from J, the junction kept 4 bases outside the gene matches.

This clonotype was recorded a few times. This chain joins TRBV20-1 and TRBJ1-1; maybe TRBD1 (5 bases). Germline V gene lookup returns CDR1 DFQATT and CDR2 SNEGSKA (reference sequence). Trimming shortened V by 0 bases and J by 4 bases, and 12 bases separated the two germline ends. The CDR3 has 14 amino acids. Here the CDR3 reads CSAREWQGTTEAFF. DNA of the CDR3: TGCAGTGCTAGAGAGTGGCAGGGAACCACTGAAGCTTTCTTT.

This clonotype was counted between two and nine times. V gene TRBV19 combines with J gene TRBJ1-5; D is possibly TRBD1 (5 bases). CDR1 is LNHDA, CDR2 SQIVND, per germline (reference sequence). V was clipped by 8 bases and J by 6 bases, with 23 bases between them. The CDR3 is 16 amino acids. The DNA for the CDR3 is TGTGCCAGTGGCCCCCCCGAAAGGGGTGAGGGTCAGCCCCAGCATTTT. This codes for CASGPPERGEGQPQHF.